The rows below give T cell receptor beta chains drawn from one sample of a study of blood T cell repertoires in COVID-19. TCRdb keeps only in-frame clones here, not all; method: immunoSEQ multiplex PCR. The sample lists a few hundred thousand clones, roughly 90% occurring once. The sample was peripheral blood. The source is a man between 18 and 35 years old who had recovered from COVID-19. CDR3s include the opening cysteine and the closing phenylalanine or tryptophan. D genes are given only for firm matches. Only part of the rows carry a size: once, few, many, or a class if the clone is expanded.

clone_size j_call d_call v_call cdr3_nt cdr3_aa
. TRBJ2-7 . TRBV5-1 TGCGCCAGCAGCTCAGGACAGACCTACGAGCAGTACTTC CASSSGQTYEQYF
. TRBJ1-6 . TRBV5-4 TGTGCCAGCAGCTTGGCCTCGACAGCGAATTCACCCCTCCACTTT CASSLASTANSPLHF
. TRBJ2-7 . TRBV5-1 TGCGCCAGCAGAACAGGGTTGGGCGAGCAGTACTTC CASRTGLGEQYF
. TRBJ2-1 TRBD1 TRBV18 TGTGCCAGCTCACCCCCCAGGGGGACAGCCCTCCAGGGCGGGCGCAATGAGCAGTTCTTC CASSPPRGTALQGGRNEQFF
. TRBJ2-3 . TRBV30 TGTGCCTGGACCGAAGGGGGAGATACGCAGTATTTT CAWTEGGDTQYF
. TRBJ2-2 TRBD1 TRBV18 TGTGCCAGCTCACCCCCTTCGACAGGGGCAACCGGGGAGCTGTTTTTT CASSPPSTGATGELFF
. TRBJ2-1 . TRBV18 TGTGCCAGCTCAGTGGACACTGAGCAGTTCTTC CASSVDTEQFF
. TRBJ2-7 TRBD2 TRBV2 TGTGCCAGCAGGGGAGGGACTAGCGGGAGGTCCTACGAGCAGTACTTC CASRGGTSGRSYEQYF
once TRBJ1-1 . TRBV5-8 TGTGCCAGCAGCCCACAGGTTTCCGTAGCTTTCTTT CASSPQVSVAFF
. TRBJ2-7 TRBD1 TRBV14 TGTGCCAGCAGCCGGGCGACAGGGAGCGAGCAGTACTTC CASSRATGSEQYF
. TRBJ2-2 TRBD2 TRBV7-6 TGTGCCAGCAGCACTCGCCCAGCGGGGGGCCAGAACACCGGGGAGCTGTTTTTT CASSTRPAGGQNTGELFF
. TRBJ1-2 TRBD1 TRBV14 TGTGCCACCAGTCCGTTAGGAGGGGGCATCAACTATGGCTACACCTTC CATSPLGGGINYGYTF
. TRBJ2-5 . TRBV5-1 TGCGCCAGCATACCCCGGGACACCCACCAAGAGACCCAGTACTTC CASIPRDTHQETQYF
. TRBJ2-3 TRBD2 TRBV27 TGTGCCAGCAGTTGGATAGCGGGAACAGATACGCAGTATTTT CASSWIAGTDTQYF
. TRBJ1-6 TRBD1 TRBV19 TGTGCCAGTAGTATCCCAGTACTTGACAGGGTCAAGGCACCCCTCCACTTT CASSIPVLDRVKAPLHF
. TRBJ1-1 . TRBV3-1/TRBV3-2 TGTGCCAGCAGCCAAGTTAGGGAGCGGGGTGAAGCTTTCTTT CASSQVRERGEAFF
. TRBJ1-4 TRBD1 TRBV6-2/TRBV6-3 TGTGCCAGCAGTTACGGGCAGGGGGTGATTGGTGAAAAACTGTTTTTT CASSYGQGVIGEKLFF
once TRBJ1-1 TRBD1 TRBV5-8 TGTGCCAGCAGCTCAGGACAGGGAGGAGGAACTGAAGCTTTCTTT CASSSGQGGGTEAFF
. TRBJ1-5 . TRBV6-5 TGTGCCAGCTCTTCAAGCGTTAATCAGCCCCAGCATTTT CASSSSVNQPQHF
. TRBJ2-7 . TRBV6-1 TGTGCCAGCAGTGACCTTTCCGGGATTATGACCTACGAGCAGTACTTC CASSDLSGIMTYEQYF
. TRBJ2-1 . TRBV20-1 TGCAGTCATAGCTCCTACAATGAGCAGTTCTTC CSHSSYNEQFF
. TRBJ2-6 . TRBV5-8 TGTGCCAGCAGCTCACGAACAGGGACGATGGGGGCCAACGTCCTGACTTTC CASSSRTGTMGANVLTF
. TRBJ2-1 TRBD1 TRBV14 TGTGCCAGCAGCCAAGGGGGGACAGAGTTCTTC CASSQGGTEFF
. TRBJ2-5 TRBD2 TRBV11-2 TGTGCCAGCAGCATCCCGGGGGGGAAAGAGACCCAGTACTTC CASSIPGGKETQYF
. TRBJ1-1 . TRBV4-1 TGCGCCAGCAGCCGACAGTCAGTGGGTGAAGCTTTCTTT CASSRQSVGEAFF
few TRBJ2-1 TRBD2 TRBV6-2/TRBV6-3 TGTGCCAGCAGTTACTCCGGGTCTAGCGGGGGTCCCTGGGATGAGCAGTTCTTC CASSYSGSSGGPWDEQFF
. TRBJ2-3 TRBD1 TRBV7-9 TGTGCCAGCAGCTTGCAAGGGACAGGGGCAGATACGCAGTATTTT CASSLQGTGADTQYF
. TRBJ1-2 . TRBV7-9 TGTGCCAGCAGCCAGCAGACACCGAAACTTGGATATGGCTACACCTTC CASSQQTPKLGYGYTF
once TRBJ2-7 TRBD1 TRBV7-8 TGTGCCAGCAGCTCCGGACAGGGGGAGCACAAGCCCTCCTACGAGCAGTACTTC CASSSGQGEHKPSYEQYF
once TRBJ1-3 . TRBV9 TGTGCCAGCAGCGCTCTAGACTCTAGCTCTGGAAACACCATATATTTT CASSALDSSSGNTIYF
. TRBJ2-5 . TRBV6-5 TGTGCCAGCAGTTACAGGGGGTACGGAGAGACCCAGTACTTC CASSYRGYGETQYF
. TRBJ1-2 . TRBV6-5 TGTGCCAGCAGTTACTCGATAACGGCTAACTATGGCTACACCTTC CASSYSITANYGYTF